This T cell receptor beta chain is from a study of response to subunit inactivated influenza vaccine. The CDR3 sequence is 18 residues long. TCRdb reprocessed the RT-PCR reads with MiXCR, giving one entry per CDR3 protein. The table lists 400,000 to 650,000 distinct CDR3 sequences, 7.2% of them singletons. General study results and limits: Seasonal influenza vaccination, on each occasion, was suggested by the authors to recruit few new T cells.

In the case of this clonotype: Its antigen is unidentified.

The chain couples TRBV21-1 to TRBJ2-2; TRBD1 was called by the table and not checked on the DNA. TRBV21-1 is assigned pseudogene status. The sample consisted of PBMCs from blood, taken less than 30 months after vaccination. The source is a man in his fifties or sixties who received an inactivated influenza vaccine. The DNA of the CDR3 is TGTGCCAGCAGCAAAGTAACCCCGGGAGAAGGGCCAACCGGGGAGCTGTTTTTT. It yields the protein CASSKVTPGEGPTGELFF.